The 27 T cell receptor beta chains presented below share a single source sample, sequenced in a study of early T cells in non-severe SARS-CoV-2 infection. TCRdb re-analysed the 5' RACE reads in MiXCR, keeping a single row per CDR3 protein. The sample yields over 30,000 distinct CDR3 sequences, about 7% seen once. Sequenced here: whole blood, sampled at baseline. These TCRs come from an adult who was a healthcare worker with PCR-confirmed SARS-CoV-2 infection or an uninfected control (not recorded which).

This clonotype has a count of ten or more. The chain links TRBV4-1 to TRBJ1-1; D is possibly TRBD1 (6 bases). V lost 1 base, J lost 7 bases, and 16 bases lay in between. CDR1 is MGHRA and CDR2 is YSYEKL in the germline V gene. The CDR3 is 15 residues long. CDR3 loop: CASSQADRDIDEAFF. In DNA, the CDR3 is TGCGCCAGCAGCCAAGCCGACCGGGACATTGATGAAGCTTTCTTT.

This clonotype was counted ten times or more. The V and J genes are TRBV6-5 and TRBJ1-2, with 8 bases fitting TRBD1. The CDR3 has 14 amino acids. Losses at the gene ends were 4 bases for V and 8 bases for J; bases not matched to a gene: 9. Per germline, CDR1 MNHEY and CDR2 SVGAGI. CDR3 protein: CASSSYGQGGGYTF. The CDR3 DNA is TGTGCCAGCAGTTCCTACGGACAGGGAGGCGGCTACACCTTC.

The chain recombines TRBV28 with TRBJ2-7; tentative D call: TRBD2 (5 bases). Trimming removed 5 bases from V and 2 bases from J, with 13 bases in between. Per the germline V gene, CDR1 is MDHEN and CDR2 is SYDVKM. This CDR3 contains 14 residues. CDR3 coding DNA: TGTGCCAGCAGTAGCCTAGCCGACGCCTACGAGCAGTACTTC. This translates into CASSSLADAYEQYF.

At least ten counts were recorded for this clonotype. The CDR3 coding sequence is TGTGCCAGCAGTTACCTGGGAAACTCTGGGGCCAACGTCCTGACTTTC. This codes for CASSYLGNSGANVLTF. V and J are TRBV6-2 or TRBV6-3 and TRBJ2-6; no reliable D call. Per the germline V gene, CDR1 is MNHEY and CDR2 is SVGEGT. The CDR3 is 16 amino acids. Trimming took 2 bases from V and 0 from J, leaving 8 bases between them.

This clonotype was seen many times. V is TRBV5-8 and J is TRBJ2-1; 10 bases agree with TRBD1. With 4 bases clipped from V and 8 bases from J, the junction kept 9 bases outside the gene matches. From germline, CDR1 is SGHTS and CDR2 YDEGEE. This CDR3 is built from 15 residues. The CDR3 protein is CASSLTGTGVDEQFF. As DNA, the CDR3 is TGTGCCAGCAGCCTGACCGGGACAGGGGTCGATGAGCAGTTCTTC.

This chain uses TRBV13 with TRBJ1-1; D gene ambiguous. This CDR3 is 13 amino acids long. V lost 7 bases, J lost 1 base, and 10 bases lay in between. Germline V lookup: CDR1 PRHDT, CDR2 FYEKMQ (reference sequence). As DNA, the CDR3 is TGTGCCAGCACCGCCCCAGAGAACACTGAAGCTTTCTTT. Its translation: CASTAPENTEAFF.

This clonotype was seen only a few times. The CDR3 sequence is CASSLVVSGGSTGELFF. The DNA of the CDR3 is TGTGCCAGCAGCTTAGTTGTTAGCGGAGGGTCGACCGGGGAGCTGTTTTTT. The V call is TRBV7-6, the J call TRBJ2-2; D is perhaps TRBD2 (6 bases). The CDR3 loop spans 17 amino acids. Trimming pared 1 base from V and 5 bases from J, leaving 17 bases between. Germline CDR1 is SGHVS and CDR2 is FNYEAQ.

This clonotype was counted a few times. The rearrangement joins TRBV4-1 to TRBJ2-3; TRBD2 matches at 7 bases. CDR3 length equals 16 residues. Trimming cost V 1 base and J 5 bases; bases outside gene matches: 9. The germline gives CDR1 MGHRA, CDR2 YSYEKL. The CDR3 nucleotides read TGCGCCAGCAGCCAAGTCCGGCGGGAGACGGGAGATACGCAGTATTTT. It encodes CASSQVRRETGDTQYF.

This clonotype has ten or more counts. The chain links TRBV3-1 to TRBJ2-7; TRBD1 is a possible D gene (6 bases). V was pared by 6 bases and J by 0 bases, with 15 bases between. The CDR3 is 15 amino acids. CDR1 and CDR2 (germline): LGHDT, YNNKEL (reference sequence). CDR3: CASRLSRDNSYEQYF. DNA for the CDR3: TGTGCCAGCAGGCTATCCCGGGACAACTCCTACGAGCAGTACTTC.

The DNA for the CDR3 is TGTGCCAGCAGCCTCCGGGACAGCTACACCGGGGAGCTGTTTTTT. It yields the protein CASSLRDSYTGELFF. The genes are TRBV7-6 and TRBJ2-2; TRBD1 matches 7 bases. The V segment lost 5 bases and the J segment 3 bases; nucleotides outside the gene matches: 6. This CDR3 comprises 15 residues. The germline CDR1 and CDR2 sequences are SGHVS and FNYEAQ.

The table lists this clonotype with many counts. This chain uses TRBV6-2 or TRBV6-3 with TRBJ2-7, with D perhaps matching TRBD1 or TRBD2 (6 bases each). The V gene lost 6 bases and the J gene lost 0 bases, with 12 bases spanning the gap. Germline V gene data show CDR1 as MNHEY and CDR2 as SVGEGT. The CDR3 is 14 amino acids. DNA for the CDR3: TGTGCCAGCAGCCTCGGGGGCGGCTCCTACGAGCAGTACTTC. As protein: CASSLGGGSYEQYF.

This sequence joins TRBV19 and TRBJ2-1; TRBD1 matches at 8 bases. Germline V gene lookup returns CDR1 LNHDA and CDR2 SQIVND (reference sequence). With 4 bases clipped from V and 7 bases from J, the junction kept 9 bases outside the gene matches. This CDR3 region has 15 residues. The CDR3 DNA follows: TGTGCCAGTAGTAGCGTGGCAGGGGGCAAGAATGAGCAGTTCTTC. Translation gives CASSSVAGGKNEQFF. Drawing the rest from reference TRBV19 and TRBJ2-1, the complete variable domain is DGGITQSPKYLFRKEGQNVTLSCEQNLNHDAMYWYRQDPGQGLRLIYYSQIVNDFQKGDIAEGYSVSREKKESFPLTVTSAQKNPTAFYLCASSSVAGGKNEQFFGPGTRLTVL.

This clonotype was seen a few times. The J gene is TRBJ2-6, the V gene TRBV29-1; D not resolved. Deletions cut 4 bases from V and 0 bases from J, with 10 bases between. Germline CDR1 is SQVTM and CDR2 is ANQGSEA. CDR3 size: 15 residues. CDR3 in DNA: TGCAGCGTTGTTGTAGGATTCTCTGGGGCCAACGTCCTGACTTTC. This encodes CSVVVGFSGANVLTF. Looking up the rest from reference TRBV29-1 and TRBJ2-6 gives the full variable domain: SAVISQKPSRDICQRGTSLTIQCQVDSQVTMMFWYRQQPGQSLTLIATANQGSEATYESGFVIDKFPISRPNLTFSTLTVSNMSPEDSSIYLCSVVVGFSGANVLTFGAGSRLTVL.

In its sample, this clonotype was seen a few times. The CDR3 reads CSVRGGSGNTIYF. CDR3 sequence (DNA): TGCAGCGTTCGGGGGGGCTCTGGAAACACCATATATTTT. The J gene is TRBJ1-3, the V gene TRBV29-1, with TRBD1 as a possible D gene (5 bases). In germline, CDR1 is SQVTM, CDR2 ANQGSEA. With 5 bases removed from V and 0 bases from J, the gap between germline ends came to 8 bases. The CDR3 runs 13 residues.

This clonotype was recorded many times. The chain has TRBV2 and TRBJ2-3; D is unclear. CDR3 size: 16 residues. Trimming shortened V by 1 base and J by 0 bases, and 11 bases separated the two germline ends. Germline V gene sequence: CDR1 SNHLY, CDR2 FYNNEI. The chain's CDR3 is CASSEGGNPSTDTQYF. The DNA for the CDR3 is TGTGCCAGCAGTGAAGGAGGTAACCCTAGCACAGATACGCAGTATTTT.

This clonotype was counted between two and nine times. The CDR3 DNA sequence: TGTGCCAGCAGTCGCCGGGGGAATAGCAATCAGCCCCAGCATTTT. Its translation is CASSRRGNSNQPQHF. This chain links TRBV28 with TRBJ1-5, with TRBD1 as a possible D gene (5 bases). CDR3 length: 15 residues. CDR1 and CDR2 from the germline V gene are MDHEN and SYDVKM. V lost 5 bases to trimming and J lost 0 bases, with 11 bases between them.

This clonotype was counted a few times. The chain links TRBV6-5 to TRBJ2-7; 12 bases match TRBD2. Germline V lookup: CDR1 MNHEY, CDR2 SVGAGI. The trim removed 7 bases at V and 1 base at J, leaving 5 bases unmatched. The CDR3 totals 15 residues. This CDR3 is CASTETSGGSYEQYF. The CDR3 bases are TGTGCCAGCACCGAGACTAGCGGGGGTTCCTACGAGCAGTACTTC.

This clonotype was detected a few times. The CDR3 sequence is CSVYRGEETQYF. The CDR3 DNA sequence: TGCAGCGTTTACAGGGGGGAAGAGACCCAGTACTTC. This chain joins TRBV29-1 and TRBJ2-5; 8 bases map to TRBD1. V dropped 5 bases and J dropped 3; count of bases not matched to a gene: 2. Germline-derived CDR1 and CDR2 are SQVTM and ANQGSEA. The CDR3 runs to 12 residues.

This clonotype came up a few times. The V and J genes are TRBV20-1 and TRBJ2-5, with 7 bases matching TRBD2. CDR3 length: 16 amino acids. V lost 3 bases to trimming and J lost 3 bases; unmatched junction nucleotides: 13. The V gene's germline CDR1 is DFQATT and CDR2 SNEGSKA (reference sequence). For the CDR3, the DNA is TGCAGTGCTAGGGACCCTAGCGGATCGGGGAAAGAGACCCAGTACTTC. It encodes CSARDPSGSGKETQYF.

V is TRBV27 and J is TRBJ2-7; 10 nucleotides agree with TRBD1. The CDR3 contains 14 residues. The junction had 4 bases not matched to a gene; V was cut back by 4 bases and J by 4 bases. CDR1 and CDR2 from the germline V gene are MNHEY and SMNVEV (reference sequence). Here the CDR3 reads CASSWTGGGYEQYF. The CDR3 bases are TGTGCCAGCAGTTGGACAGGGGGAGGGTACGAGCAGTACTTC.

This chain connects TRBV7-9 to TRBJ2-7, with D perhaps TRBD1 (5 bases). This CDR3 has 14 residues. Germline assignment: CDR1 SEHNR and CDR2 FQNEAQ (reference sequence). The V end was cut by 1 base, the J end by 2 bases, with 9 bases between. This chain's CDR3 is CASSLGLRAYEQYF. CDR3 DNA sequence: TGTGCCAGCAGCTTAGGTCTCAGGGCCTACGAGCAGTACTTC.

The table lists this clonotype with a few counts. The gene calls are TRBV5-1 and TRBJ2-3; D gene ambiguous. The CDR3 consists of 12 residues. Deletions cut 4 bases from V and 6 bases from J, with 9 bases between. Germline V lookup: CDR1 SGHRS, CDR2 YFSETQ. DNA for the CDR3: TGCGCCAGCAGCACAAATGCGGATACGCAGTATTTT. It codes for CASSTNADTQYF.

The sample holds many counts of this clonotype. The chain is built from TRBV27 and TRBJ1-5, with D uncertain. V lost 6 bases and J 5 bases, leaving 11 bases between the germline ends. CDR1 is MNHEY, CDR2 SMNVEV, per germline (reference sequence). The CDR3 has 13 residues. As DNA, the CDR3 is TGTGCCAGCAGCTGGACCGAGTATCAGCCCCAGCATTTT. Its protein product is CASSWTEYQPQHF.

This clonotype was picked up a small number of times. The rearrangement joins TRBV29-1 to TRBJ1-1, with a weak D call TRBD1 (6 bases). Germline loops: CDR1 SQVTM, CDR2 ANQGSEA. The CDR3 extends over 12 amino acids. Trimming removed 6 bases at V and 4 bases at J, with 12 bases between. This CDR3 is CSVQGLLTEAFF. The CDR3 nucleotides read TGCAGCGTCCAGGGGTTGCTCACTGAAGCTTTCTTT.

The V gene is TRBV29-1, the J gene TRBJ2-7; weak D call: TRBD2 (5 bases). The CDR3 covers 11 residues. Germline-derived CDR1 and CDR2 are SQVTM and ANQGSEA. V was cut by 4 bases and J by 6 bases, with 10 bases left in between. The CDR3, as DNA: TGCAGCGTTGTCAACAGCGGCGAGCAGTACTTC. Its protein product is CSVVNSGEQYF.

This clonotype was picked up many times. J is TRBJ2-6 and V is TRBV19; D might be TRBD2 (6 bases). The germline V and J ends were trimmed by 5 bases and 1 base, with 12 bases remaining between them. The CDR3 has 16 amino acids. Germline CDR1 is LNHDA and CDR2 is SQIVND (reference sequence). The CDR3 loop reads CASSSKEGSGANVLTF. The CDR3 coding sequence is TGTGCCAGTAGTTCAAAGGAGGGGTCTGGGGCCAACGTCCTGACTTTC.

A few counts support this clonotype. The chain couples TRBV11-3 to TRBJ2-3; 9 bases fit TRBD1. Germline V gene lookup returns CDR1 SGHNT and CDR2 YENEEA. The CDR3 consists of 19 residues. V lost 7 bases to trimming and J lost 4 bases; unmatched junction nucleotides: 21. CDR3 amino acids: CASTTPGQGFFPGADTQYF. CDR3 coding DNA: TGTGCCAGCACCACACCGGGACAGGGTTTTTTCCCTGGGGCAGATACGCAGTATTTT.